A single sample is the source of the 13 T cell receptor beta chains below, sequenced in a study of shared clonotypes between healthy human individuals. Sequenced by immunoSEQ multiplex PCR; TCRdb stores in-frame clones only, minus some. The repertoire holds fewer than 350,000 clones, around 86% seen once, with around 16% in the top ten. The sequencing sample was made of memory CD8+ T cells sorted from blood. Regarding subset: CD45RO+ cells pooled with CCR7-negative TemRA cells. The source is a man aged 18 to 30 in good health.

The chain carries TRBV2 and TRBJ2-7; maybe TRBD1 (5 bases). The V end lost 3 bases, the J end lost 5 bases, and 17 bases lay between the germline ends. Per the germline V gene, CDR1 is SNHLY and CDR2 is FYNNEI. The CDR3 is 15 amino acids. This CDR3 is CASSDYRNSMDEQYF. CDR3 bases: TGTGCCAGCAGTGATTACAGGAATAGTATGGACGAGCAGTACTTC.

CDR3 in amino acids: CASSFVEGDSYEQYF. The CDR3 DNA is TGTGCCAGCAGTTTCGTTGAGGGTGACTCCTACGAGCAGTACTTC. This chain uses TRBV5-4 with TRBJ2-7; TRBD2 is a possible D gene (5 bases). The germline gives CDR1 SGHNT, CDR2 YYREEE (reference sequence). This CDR3 has 15 residues. Trimming shortened V by 5 bases and J by 0 bases, and 15 bases separated the two germline ends.

This clone was seen a single time. This rearrangement joins TRBV10-3 to TRBJ1-2; no reliable D call. Trimming took 3 bases from V and 8 from J, leaving 19 bases between them. Germline V CDR1 and CDR2: ENHRY, SYGVKD. This CDR3 has 15 amino acids. This CDR3 is CAISDSVVWGSGYTF. The CDR3 DNA reads TGTGCCATCAGTGACTCCGTCGTTTGGGGAAGCGGCTACACCTTC.

The V and J genes are TRBV4-1 and TRBJ1-2, with 10 bases lining up with TRBD1. This CDR3 has 16 amino acids. Trimming at V came to 1 base and at J to 5 bases, leaving 7 bases not matched to a gene. The germline gives CDR1 MGHRA, CDR2 YSYEKL. The CDR3 DNA sequence: TGCGCCAGCAGCCAAGCGGGGACAGGGGAAGGGTATGGCTACACCTTC. Residues: CASSQAGTGEGYGYTF.

V usage is TRBV2 and J usage is TRBJ1-1, with D maybe TRBD1 (5 bases). Trimming shortened V by 5 bases and J by 6 bases, and 13 bases separated the two germline ends. Per germline, CDR1 SNHLY and CDR2 FYNNEI. The CDR3 is 13 amino acids. CDR3 DNA sequence: TGTGCCAGCAGTAACTCCCGGGGCGCTGAAGCTTTCTTT. As protein: CASSNSRGAEAFF.

The chain carries TRBV27 and TRBJ2-2; D uncertain. The CDR3 runs to 16 residues. The V end was cut by 5 bases, the J end by 0 bases, with 13 bases between. Germline loops: CDR1 MNHEY, CDR2 SMNVEV (reference sequence). As DNA, the CDR3 is TGTGCCAGCAGTAAAACGCTCGGCCCGAACACCGGGGAGCTGTTTTTT. Translated: CASSKTLGPNTGELFF.

This sequence joins TRBV4-1 and TRBJ1-5; 9 positions match TRBD1. Trimming removed 0 bases from V and 0 bases from J; junction bases left unmatched: 3. CDR3 size: 17 residues. Germline-derived CDR1 and CDR2 are MGHRA and YSYEKL. CDR3 protein: CASSQDGTGISNQPQHF. The CDR3 bases are TGCGCCAGCAGCCAAGATGGGACAGGGATTAGCAATCAGCCCCAGCATTTT.

The chain combines TRBV4-1 with TRBJ2-7; D is possibly TRBD1 (6 bases). With 1 base removed from V and 3 bases from J, the gap between germline ends came to 16 bases. CDR3 size: 16 residues. Germline V gene lookup returns CDR1 MGHRA and CDR2 YSYEKL. The CDR3 here is CASSQAQQGPYYEQYF. CDR3 bases: TGCGCCAGCAGCCAAGCCCAACAGGGCCCCTACTACGAGCAGTACTTC.

V is TRBV5-1 and J is TRBJ2-7; D is ambiguous. V was shortened by 2 bases and J by 7 bases, with 16 bases between the two germline ends. The CDR3 is 14 amino acids. From germline, CDR1 is SGHRS and CDR2 YFSETQ. CDR3 coding DNA: TGCGCCAGCAGCTTAAGTGAAGGGCTGGGGGAGCAGTACTTC. The encoded protein is CASSLSEGLGEQYF.

The count of this clone is one. The rearrangement uses TRBV5-4 and TRBJ2-1, with D uncertain. Germline values: CDR1 SGHNT, CDR2 YYREEE (reference sequence). This CDR3 has 14 amino acids. V dropped 3 bases and J dropped 4 bases, with 11 bases sitting between them. CDR3 DNA sequence: TGTGCCAGCAGCTCTCCGCCCGGGTACAATGAGCAGTTCTTC. This encodes CASSSPPGYNEQFF.

The count of this clone is one. V and J are TRBV29-1 and TRBJ1-3; D might be TRBD1 (6 bases). The CDR3 has 13 residues. CDR1 and CDR2 (germline): SQVTM, ANQGSEA. V dropped 3 bases and J dropped 0 bases, with 6 bases sitting between them. In DNA form, the CDR3 reads TGCAGCGTTGAGGGGGCCTCTGGAAACACCATATATTTT. This gives the protein CSVEGASGNTIYF.

V is TRBV28 and J is TRBJ1-1, with D possibly TRBD1 on 5 matching bases. CDR1 and CDR2 from the germline V gene are MDHEN and SYDVKM. V was pared by 3 bases and J by 1 base, with 6 bases between. This CDR3 is 13 amino acids long. The DNA for the CDR3 is TGTGCCAGCAGTTTGGGGACGAACACTGAAGCTTTCTTT. Translation: CASSLGTNTEAFF.

The chain carries TRBV7-2 and TRBJ1-1; D uncertain. CDR3 length equals 15 residues. V shed 5 bases and J shed 0 bases, with 13 bases lying between them. Germline assignment: CDR1 SGHTA and CDR2 FQGNSA. Here the CDR3 reads CASSPAGNMNTEAFF. CDR3 nucleotides: TGTGCCAGCAGCCCTGCGGGGAACATGAACACTGAAGCTTTCTTT.